Presented here are 6 T cell receptor beta chains from one specimen sequenced in a study of shared clonotypes between healthy human individuals. CD8 cells regarded as naive lacked CD45RO, were positively chosen for CCR7, and omitted terminally differentiated effector memory CD45RA+ cells. Sequencing used immunoSEQ multiplex PCR; TCRdb keeps in-frame clones, though not all of them. Of about 2,100,000 clones in the sample, about 93% were seen once. Source material: naive CD8+ T cells from PBMCs. The source of these receptors is a man younger than 35 in good health. Some clones in this sample may be carry-over from other donors' samples.

The J gene is TRBJ2-3, the V gene TRBV19; a possible D gene is TRBD1 (5 bases). Per germline, CDR1 LNHDA and CDR2 SQIVND (reference sequence). The CDR3 has 14 residues. The ends were cut back, 5 bases at V and 0 bases at J, with 9 bases in the middle. CDR3 in DNA: TGTGCCAGTAGTCTTCGACAGAGCACAGATACGCAGTATTTT. Translating gives CASSLRQSTDTQYF.

V and J are TRBV7-3 and TRBJ2-1; 7 bases match TRBD2. The CDR3 contains 15 residues. Germline V gene data show CDR1 as SGHTA and CDR2 as FQGTGA. The ends lost 5 bases at V and 8 bases at J; junction bases unmatched: 12. This CDR3 is CASSTKTGGRDEQFF. The CDR3 region has the DNA TGTGCCAGCAGCACTAAAACGGGCGGGAGAGATGAGCAGTTCTTC.

The chain recombines TRBV30 with TRBJ2-1, with TRBD2 matching 8 bases. The V segment lost 3 bases and the J segment 0 bases; nucleotides outside the gene matches: 1. This CDR3 is built from 14 residues. Germline CDR1 is GTSNPN and CDR2 is SVGIG (reference sequence). The CDR3 spells CAWSAGGSYNEQFF. DNA of the CDR3: TGTGCCTGGAGCGCGGGGGGCTCCTACAATGAGCAGTTCTTC.

The chain joins TRBV7-8 to TRBJ2-7; no definite D call. The CDR3 runs to 13 residues. V was pared by 0 bases and J by 3 bases, with 6 bases between. The germline gives CDR1 SGHVS, CDR2 FQNEAQ. The CDR3 spells CASSLASDYEQYF. As DNA, the CDR3 is TGTGCCAGCAGCTTAGCCAGTGACTACGAGCAGTACTTC.

V usage is TRBV2 and J usage is TRBJ1-1, with TRBD1 as a possible D gene (5 bases). The V gene lost 7 bases and the J gene lost 5 bases, with 11 bases spanning the gap. This CDR3 region has 12 residues. Germline lookup yields CDR1 SNHLY and CDR2 FYNNEI. The CDR3 protein is CASIRGRTEAFF. CDR3 coding DNA: TGTGCCAGCATACGGGGGAGGACTGAAGCTTTCTTT.

The V call is TRBV7-8, the J call TRBJ1-2; TRBD1 might be the D (6 bases). Germline V gives CDR1 SGHVS, CDR2 FQNEAQ. CDR3 size: 18 residues. V lost 1 base, J lost 1 base, and 19 bases lay in between. The CDR3 region has the DNA TGTGCCAGCAGCTTAGTATTGAGCGGGGGCGAAAATAACTATGGCTACACCTTC. Translated, it gives CASSLVLSGGENNYGYTF.